Shown below are 6 T cell receptor beta chains from a single sample sequenced in a study of shared clonotypes between healthy human individuals. The naive CD8 subset, CD45RO-negative cells positively selected for CCR7, excluded terminally differentiated effector memory CD45RA+ cells. Here immunoSEQ multiplex PCR was the method, and the copy in TCRdb shows in-frame clones only, minus some. This table has about 1,900,000 clones, just under 95% appearing once. The material sequenced was naive CD8+ T cells sorted from blood. The receptors shown here come from a man between 18 and 35 years old in good health.

Details on this clone: At the DNA level, this CDR3 is encoded by other sequences in the same sample as well. This rearrangement joins TRBV30 to TRBJ2-7; D possibly corresponds to TRBD2 (6 bases). The germline CDR1 and CDR2 sequences are GTSNPN and SVGIG (reference sequence). Between the trimmed V and J ends, which lost 0 bases and 7 bases, there was a span of 10 bases. The CDR3 is made up of 12 amino acids. CDR3 region: CAWSVGGVEQYF. The CDR3 DNA reads TGTGCCTGGAGTGTTGGAGGGGTAGAGCAGTACTTC.

The V call is TRBV5-6, the J call TRBJ2-1, with TRBD1 matching 7 bases. Germline values: CDR1 SGHDT, CDR2 YYEEEE. CDR3 length: 14 amino acids. J lost 5 bases, V lost 1 base, and 3 bases had no gene match. CDR3 amino acids: CASSLLTGHNEQFF. The CDR3 DNA sequence: TGTGCCAGCAGCTTGTTGACAGGGCACAATGAGCAGTTCTTC. The full variable domain, completed using reference TRBV5-6 and TRBJ2-1, is DAGVTQSPTHLIKTRGQQVTLRCSPKSGHDTVSWYQQALGQGPQFIFQYYEEEERQRGNFPDRFSGHQFPNYSSELNVNALLLGDSALYLCASSLLTGHNEQFFGPGTRLTVL.

V and J are TRBV11-1 and TRBJ2-7; D is perhaps TRBD1 (6 bases). CDR1 and CDR2 (germline): SGHAT, FQDESV (reference sequence). Deletions cut 0 bases from V and 1 base from J, with 13 bases between. The CDR3 has 16 amino acids. DNA of the CDR3: TGTGCCAGCAGCTTAGCCGGGACACTCCTTTCCTACGAGCAGTACTTC. Its protein product is CASSLAGTLLSYEQYF.

This sequence joins TRBV2 and TRBJ2-5; possibly TRBD1 or TRBD2 for D (6 bases each). Trimming took 3 bases from V and 1 from J, leaving 18 bases between them. The length of the CDR3 is 17 residues. CDR1 is SNHLY and CDR2 is FYNNEI in the germline V gene. The CDR3 is CASSEAVWGASQETQYF. The CDR3 bases are TGTGCCAGCAGTGAGGCGGTGTGGGGGGCCTCCCAAGAGACCCAGTACTTC.

J is TRBJ1-2 and V is TRBV10-3, with TRBD1 matching over 12 bases. The germline V gene has CDR1 ENHRY and CDR2 SYGVKD. The CDR3 is made up of 17 amino acids. After removal of 0 bases from V and 3 bases from J, the junction contained 5 bases not matched to a gene. CDR3 in amino acids: CAISESRDRGQDYGYTF. CDR3 in DNA: TGTGCCATCAGTGAGTCCCGGGACAGGGGGCAGGACTATGGCTACACCTTC.

This sequence joins TRBV6-1 and TRBJ1-1; 7 bases match TRBD1. V lost 3 bases and J lost 4; bases outside the gene matches: 5. The CDR3 has 14 amino acids. Germline assignment: CDR1 MNHNS and CDR2 SASEGT. The DNA of the CDR3 is TGTGCCAGCAGTGACAGGGGGGGATTCACTGAAGCTTTCTTT. Its translation: CASSDRGGFTEAFF.